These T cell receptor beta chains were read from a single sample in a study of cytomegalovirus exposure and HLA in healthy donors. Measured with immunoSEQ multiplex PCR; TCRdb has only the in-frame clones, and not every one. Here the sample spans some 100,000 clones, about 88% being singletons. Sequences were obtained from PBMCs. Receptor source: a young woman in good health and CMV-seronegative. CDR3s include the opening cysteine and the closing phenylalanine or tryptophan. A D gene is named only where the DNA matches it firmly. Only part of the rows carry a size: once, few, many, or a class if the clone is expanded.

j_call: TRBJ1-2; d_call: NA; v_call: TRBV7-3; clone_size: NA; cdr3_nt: TGTGCCAGCAGCCCCCGAGGGGGCTACACCTTC; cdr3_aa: CASSPRGGYTF
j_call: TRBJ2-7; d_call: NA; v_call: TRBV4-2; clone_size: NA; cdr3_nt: TGTGCCAGCAGCCAAGAACAGGGTAGTCCCTACGAGCAGTACTTC; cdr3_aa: CASSQEQGSPYEQYF
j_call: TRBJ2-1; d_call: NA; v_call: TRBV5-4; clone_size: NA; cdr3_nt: TGTGCCAGCAGTACTCTCGGCGGCTACAATGAGCAGTTCTTC; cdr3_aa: CASSTLGGYNEQFF
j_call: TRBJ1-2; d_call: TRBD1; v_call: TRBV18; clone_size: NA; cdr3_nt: TGTGCCAGCTCCAGGACAGGCCTTAACTATGGCTACACCTTC; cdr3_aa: CASSRTGLNYGYTF
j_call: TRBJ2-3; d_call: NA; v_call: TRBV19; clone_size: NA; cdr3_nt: TGTGCCAGTAGCCCTCGAATTCGGGGCACAGATACGCAGTATTTT; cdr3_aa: CASSPRIRGTDTQYF
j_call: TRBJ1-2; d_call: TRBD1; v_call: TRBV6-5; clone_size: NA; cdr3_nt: TGTGCCAGCAGTTACTCGAGTACAGGGGCCTATGGCTACACCTTC; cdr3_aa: CASSYSSTGAYGYTF
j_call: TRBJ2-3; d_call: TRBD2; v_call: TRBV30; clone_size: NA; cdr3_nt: TGTGCCTGGAGTGCCAAGCCGGGACTAGCGACAGATACGCAGTATTTT; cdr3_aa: CAWSAKPGLATDTQYF
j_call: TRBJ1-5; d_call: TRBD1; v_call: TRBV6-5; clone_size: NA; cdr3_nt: TGTGCCAGACCAGGTGACAGGGGATGTCAGCCCCAGCATTTT; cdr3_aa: CARPGDRGCQPQHF
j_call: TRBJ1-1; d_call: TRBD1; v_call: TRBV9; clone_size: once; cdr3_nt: TGTGCCAGCAGCGAGCAACAGGGGGCCAACACTGAAGCTTTCTTT; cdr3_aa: CASSEQQGANTEAFF
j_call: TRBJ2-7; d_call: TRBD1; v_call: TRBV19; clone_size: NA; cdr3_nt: TGTGCCAGTAGGATGGGAGCGGGCCGGGACAGGGGGCCCAACTACGAGCAGTACTTC; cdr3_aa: CASRMGAGRDRGPNYEQYF
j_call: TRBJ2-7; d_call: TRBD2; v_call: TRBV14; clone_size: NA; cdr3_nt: TGTGCCAGCAGCCACGGACAGAGACTAGCGGAGTCCTACGAGCAGTACTTC; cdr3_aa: CASSHGQRLAESYEQYF
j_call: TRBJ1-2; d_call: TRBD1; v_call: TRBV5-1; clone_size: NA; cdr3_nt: TGCGCCAGCAGCTTGAAGGGGACAGGGGGATCCTACACCTTC; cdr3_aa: CASSLKGTGGSYTF
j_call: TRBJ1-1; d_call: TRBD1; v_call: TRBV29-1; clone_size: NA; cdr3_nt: TGCAGCGTTGAAGAGGGGTCAGGGGGCTCGGGCACTGAAGCTTTCTTT; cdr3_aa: CSVEEGSGGSGTEAFF
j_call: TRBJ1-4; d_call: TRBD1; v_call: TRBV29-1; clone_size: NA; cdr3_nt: TGCAGCGTCTATATTTCCGGGACAGGGAATGAAAAACTGTTTTTT; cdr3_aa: CSVYISGTGNEKLFF
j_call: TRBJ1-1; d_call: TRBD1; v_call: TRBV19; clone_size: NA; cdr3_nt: TGTGCCACCAAAATACAGGGACAGCTGAACACTGAAGCTTTCTTT; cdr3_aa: CATKIQGQLNTEAFF
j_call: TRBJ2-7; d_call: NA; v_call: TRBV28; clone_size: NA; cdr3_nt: TGTGCCAGCAGCCCGAAGAGGGGGACCCACTCCTACGAGCAGTACTTC; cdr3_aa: CASSPKRGTHSYEQYF
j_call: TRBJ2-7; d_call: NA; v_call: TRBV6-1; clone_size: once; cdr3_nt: TGTGCCAGCAGTGAAGGTGGAGCCTGGCCCTCCTACGAGCAGTACTTC; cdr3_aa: CASSEGGAWPSYEQYF
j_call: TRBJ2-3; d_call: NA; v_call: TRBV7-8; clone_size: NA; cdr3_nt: TGTGCCAGCAGCCGTGGTCTTTTTGGGGGAGGACTCCACACAGATACGCAGTATTTT; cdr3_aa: CASSRGLFGGGLHTDTQYF
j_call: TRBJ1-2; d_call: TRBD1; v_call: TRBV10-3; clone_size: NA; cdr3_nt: TGTGCCATCAGTGAGTCCGGGACAGGGGGCAATAACTATGGCTACACCTTC; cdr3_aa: CAISESGTGGNNYGYTF
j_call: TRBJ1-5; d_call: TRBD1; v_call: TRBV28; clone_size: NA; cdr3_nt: TGTGCCAGCAGCTGGACAGGGGTGGACAATCAGCCCCAGCATTTT; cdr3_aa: CASSWTGVDNQPQHF
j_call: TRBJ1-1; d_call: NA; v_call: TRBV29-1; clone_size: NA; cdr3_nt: TGCAGCACCTGGACAGATGAAGCTTTCTTT; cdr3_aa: CSTWTDEAFF